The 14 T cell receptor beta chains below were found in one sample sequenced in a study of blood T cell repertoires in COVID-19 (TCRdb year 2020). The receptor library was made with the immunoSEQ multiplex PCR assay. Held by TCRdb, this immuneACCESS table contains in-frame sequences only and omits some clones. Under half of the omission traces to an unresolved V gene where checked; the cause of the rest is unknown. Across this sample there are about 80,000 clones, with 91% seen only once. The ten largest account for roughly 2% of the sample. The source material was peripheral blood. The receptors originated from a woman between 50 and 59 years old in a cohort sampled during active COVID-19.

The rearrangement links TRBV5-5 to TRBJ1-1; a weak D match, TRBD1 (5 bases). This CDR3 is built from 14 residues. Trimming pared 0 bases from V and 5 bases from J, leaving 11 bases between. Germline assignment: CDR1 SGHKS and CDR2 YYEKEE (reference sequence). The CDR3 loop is CASSLAGWGTEAFF. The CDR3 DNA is TGTGCCAGCAGCTTGGCAGGGTGGGGTACTGAAGCTTTCTTT.

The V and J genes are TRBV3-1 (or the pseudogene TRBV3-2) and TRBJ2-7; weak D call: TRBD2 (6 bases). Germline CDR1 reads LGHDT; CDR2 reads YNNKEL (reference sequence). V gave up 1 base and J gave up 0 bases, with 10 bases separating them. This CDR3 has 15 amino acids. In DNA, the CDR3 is TGTGCCAGCAGCCAAGCGGCGGGGAGCTCCTACGAGCAGTACTTC. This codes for CASSQAAGSSYEQYF.

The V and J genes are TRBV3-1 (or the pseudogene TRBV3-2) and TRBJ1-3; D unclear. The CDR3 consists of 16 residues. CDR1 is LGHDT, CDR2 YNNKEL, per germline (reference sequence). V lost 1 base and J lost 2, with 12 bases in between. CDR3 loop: CASSQAGENPGNTIYF. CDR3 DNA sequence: TGTGCCAGCAGCCAAGCCGGGGAAAACCCTGGAAACACCATATATTTT.

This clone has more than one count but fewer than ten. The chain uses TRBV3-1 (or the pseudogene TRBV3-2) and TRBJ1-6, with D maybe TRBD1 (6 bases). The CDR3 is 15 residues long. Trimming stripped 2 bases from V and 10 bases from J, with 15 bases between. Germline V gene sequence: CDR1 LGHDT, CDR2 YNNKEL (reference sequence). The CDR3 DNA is TGTGCCAGCAGCCAACACACAGGGACCATCTCACCCCTCCACTTT. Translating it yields CASSQHTGTISPLHF.

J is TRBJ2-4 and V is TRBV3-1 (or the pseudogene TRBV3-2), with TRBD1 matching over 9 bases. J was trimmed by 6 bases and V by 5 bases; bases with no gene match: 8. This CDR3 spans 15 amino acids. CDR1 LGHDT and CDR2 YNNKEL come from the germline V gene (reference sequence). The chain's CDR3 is CASSSSGTGTNIQYF. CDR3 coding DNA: TGTGCCAGCAGCTCTTCCGGGACAGGGACAAACATTCAGTACTTC.

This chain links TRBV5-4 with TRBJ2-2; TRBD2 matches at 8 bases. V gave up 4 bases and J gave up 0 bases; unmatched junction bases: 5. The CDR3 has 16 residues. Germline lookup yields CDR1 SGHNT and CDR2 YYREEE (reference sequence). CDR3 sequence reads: CASSPHSGANTGELFF. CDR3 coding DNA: TGTGCCAGCAGCCCTCATAGCGGGGCGAACACCGGGGAGCTGTTTTTT.

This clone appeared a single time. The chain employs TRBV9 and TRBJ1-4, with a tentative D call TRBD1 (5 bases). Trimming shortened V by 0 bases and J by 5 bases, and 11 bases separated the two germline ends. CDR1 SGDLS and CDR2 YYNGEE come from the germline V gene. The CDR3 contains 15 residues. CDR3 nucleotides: TGTGCCAGCAGCGTAGGGGTGGGGGGAAATGAAAAACTGTTTTTT. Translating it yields CASSVGVGGNEKLFF. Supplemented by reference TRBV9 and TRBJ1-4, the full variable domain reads DSGVTQTPKHLITATGQRVTLRCSPRSGDLSVYWYQQSLDQGLQFLIQYYNGEERAKGNILERFSAQQFPDLHSELNLSSLELGDSALYFCASSVGVGGNEKLFFGSGTQLSVL.

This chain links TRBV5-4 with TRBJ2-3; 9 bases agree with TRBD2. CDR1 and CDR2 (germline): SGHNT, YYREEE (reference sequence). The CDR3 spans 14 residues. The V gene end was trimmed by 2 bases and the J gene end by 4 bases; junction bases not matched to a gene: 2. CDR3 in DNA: TGTGCCAGCAGCTTAGGCGGGAGGGCAGATACGCAGTATTTT. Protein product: CASSLGGRADTQYF.

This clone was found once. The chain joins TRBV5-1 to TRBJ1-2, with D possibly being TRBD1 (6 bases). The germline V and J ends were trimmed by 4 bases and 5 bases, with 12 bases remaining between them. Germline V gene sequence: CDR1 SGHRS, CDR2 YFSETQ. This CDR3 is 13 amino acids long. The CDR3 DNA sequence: TGCGCCAGCAGCACCCGGGACATGTATGGCTACACCTTC. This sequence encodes CASSTRDMYGYTF.

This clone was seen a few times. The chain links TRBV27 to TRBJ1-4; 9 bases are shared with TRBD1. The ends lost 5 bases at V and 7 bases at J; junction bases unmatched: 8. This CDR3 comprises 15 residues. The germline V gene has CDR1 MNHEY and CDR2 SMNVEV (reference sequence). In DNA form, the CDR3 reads TGTGCCAGCAGTCCTCTTGGGACAGGGACTGAAAAACTGTTTTTT. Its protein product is CASSPLGTGTEKLFF.

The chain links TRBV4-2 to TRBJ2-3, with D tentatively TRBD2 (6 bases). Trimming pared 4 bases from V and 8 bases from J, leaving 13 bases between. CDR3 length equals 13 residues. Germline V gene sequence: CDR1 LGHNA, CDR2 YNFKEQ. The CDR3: CASSPGTPGTQYF. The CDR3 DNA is TGTGCCAGCAGCCCTGGGACTCCGGGTACGCAGTATTTT.

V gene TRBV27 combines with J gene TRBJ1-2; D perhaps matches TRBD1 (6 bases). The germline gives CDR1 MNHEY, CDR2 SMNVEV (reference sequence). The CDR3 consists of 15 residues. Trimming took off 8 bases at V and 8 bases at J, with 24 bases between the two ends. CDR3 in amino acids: CASSPGTTISGGYTF. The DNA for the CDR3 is TGTGCCAGCTCCCCAGGGACAACCATTTCGGGGGGCTACACCTTC.

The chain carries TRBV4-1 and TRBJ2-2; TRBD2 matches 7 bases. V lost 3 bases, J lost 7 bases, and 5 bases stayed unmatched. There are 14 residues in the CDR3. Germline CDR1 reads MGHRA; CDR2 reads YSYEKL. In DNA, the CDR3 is TGCGCCAGCAGCCATCCCGGGGAGGGCGGGGAGCTGTTTTTT. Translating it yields CASSHPGEGGELFF.

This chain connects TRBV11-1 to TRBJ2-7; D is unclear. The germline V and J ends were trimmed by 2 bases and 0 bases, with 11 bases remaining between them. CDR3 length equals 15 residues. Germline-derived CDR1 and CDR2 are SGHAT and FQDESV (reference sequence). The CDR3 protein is CASSLNGLSSYEQYF. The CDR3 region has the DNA TGTGCCAGCAGCTTAAACGGTCTAAGCTCCTACGAGCAGTACTTC. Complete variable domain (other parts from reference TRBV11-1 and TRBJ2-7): EAEVAQSPRYKITEKSQAVAFWCDPISGHATLYWYRQILGQGPELLVQFQDESVVDDSQLPKDRFSAERLKGVDSTLKIQPAELGDSAMYLCASSLNGLSSYEQYFGPGTRLTVT.